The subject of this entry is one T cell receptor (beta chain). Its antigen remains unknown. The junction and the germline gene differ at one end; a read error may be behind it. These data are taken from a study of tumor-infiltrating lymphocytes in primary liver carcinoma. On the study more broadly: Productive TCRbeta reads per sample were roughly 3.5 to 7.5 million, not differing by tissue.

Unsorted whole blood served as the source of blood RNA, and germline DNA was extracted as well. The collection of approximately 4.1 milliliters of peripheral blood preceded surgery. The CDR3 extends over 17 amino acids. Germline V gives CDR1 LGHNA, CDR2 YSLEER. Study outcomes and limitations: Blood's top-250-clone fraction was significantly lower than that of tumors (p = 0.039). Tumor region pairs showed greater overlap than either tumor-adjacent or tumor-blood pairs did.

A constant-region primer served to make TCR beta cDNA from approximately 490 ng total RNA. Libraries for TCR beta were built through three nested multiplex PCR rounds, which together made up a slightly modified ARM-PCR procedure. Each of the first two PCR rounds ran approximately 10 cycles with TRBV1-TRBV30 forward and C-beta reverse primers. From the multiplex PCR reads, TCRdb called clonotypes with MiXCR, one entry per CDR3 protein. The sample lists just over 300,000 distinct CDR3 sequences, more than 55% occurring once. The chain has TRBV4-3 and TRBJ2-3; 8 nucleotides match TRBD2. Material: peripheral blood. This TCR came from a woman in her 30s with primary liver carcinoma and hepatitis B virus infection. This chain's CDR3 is CPSSQDTSGLSSDTQYF. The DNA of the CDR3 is TGCCCCAGCAGCCAAGATACTAGCGGCTTGAGCTCAGATACGCAGTACTTT.